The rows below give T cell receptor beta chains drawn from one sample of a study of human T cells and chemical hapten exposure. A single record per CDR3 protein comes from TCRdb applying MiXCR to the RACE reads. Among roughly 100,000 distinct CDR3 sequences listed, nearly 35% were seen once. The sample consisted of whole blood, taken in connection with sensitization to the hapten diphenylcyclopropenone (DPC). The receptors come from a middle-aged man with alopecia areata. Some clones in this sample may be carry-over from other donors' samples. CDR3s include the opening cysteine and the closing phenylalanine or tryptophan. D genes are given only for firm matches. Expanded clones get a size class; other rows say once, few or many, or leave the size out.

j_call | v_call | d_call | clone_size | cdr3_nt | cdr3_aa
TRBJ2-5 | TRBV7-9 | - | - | TGTGCCAGCAGCTCGCAGGGGCGAGAGACCCAGTACTTC | CASSSQGRETQYF
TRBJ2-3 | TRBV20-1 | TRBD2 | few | TGCAGTGCTAGAGATGATTCTTGGGGGGGCTGGACGCGGGAGGGCCTAGATACGCAGTATTTT | CSARDDSWGGWTREGLDTQYF
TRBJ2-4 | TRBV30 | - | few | TGTGCCTGGAGTGTTGCTGAAATTCAGTACTTC | CAWSVAEIQYF
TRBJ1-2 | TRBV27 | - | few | TGTGCCAGCAGAAACAAGTCCAGTGGCTACACCTTC | CASRNKSSGYTF
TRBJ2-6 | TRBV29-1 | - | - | TGCAGCGTTGGTTCGGGGGCCTCTGGGGCCAACGTCCTGACTTTC | CSVGSGASGANVLTF
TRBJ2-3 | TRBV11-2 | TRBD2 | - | TGTGCCAGCATCCCCGGGACTAGACGAACTCCCACAGATACGCAGTACTTT | CASIPGTRRTPTDTQYF
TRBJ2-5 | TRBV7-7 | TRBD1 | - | TGTGCTAGCAGCCTTAGCAGGGGGCTGGAAGAGACCCAGTACTTC | CASSLSRGLEETQYF
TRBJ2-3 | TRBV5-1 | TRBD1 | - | TGCGCCAGCAGGGGACAGGGTACCGTCGATACGCAGTATTTT | CASRGQGTVDTQYF
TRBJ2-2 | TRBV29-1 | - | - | TGCAGCGTTGCATGGACAGCCGGGGAGCTGTTTTTT | CSVAWTAGELFF
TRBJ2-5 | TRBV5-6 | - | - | TGTGCCAGCAGCTTGGCCGTTGGAAGCCAAGAGACCCAGTACTTC | CASSLAVGSQETQYF
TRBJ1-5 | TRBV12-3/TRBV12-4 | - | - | TGTGCCAGCAGGACGACAGGAGGCAATCAGCCCCAGCATTTT | CASRTTGGNQPQHF
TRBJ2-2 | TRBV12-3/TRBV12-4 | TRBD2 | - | TGTGCCAGCAGACCTGGGACTAGCAGGGACGGGGAGCTGTTTTTT | CASRPGTSRDGELFF
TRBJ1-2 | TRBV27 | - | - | TGTGCCAGCAGTTTATCGGTCCAATTTATCGGTGGCTACACCTTC | CASSLSVQFIGGYTF
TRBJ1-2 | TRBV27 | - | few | TGTGCCACCAAACCCCCAACTGGTGGCTACACCTTC | CATKPPTGGYTF
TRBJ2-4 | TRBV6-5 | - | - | TGTGCCAGCATGGGATGGGAGGCGGACATTCAGTACTTC | CASMGWEADIQYF
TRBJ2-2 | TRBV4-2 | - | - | TGTGCCAGCAGCCAAGCCGCCGGGGAGCTGTTTTTT | CASSQAAGELFF
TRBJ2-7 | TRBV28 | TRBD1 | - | TGTGCCAGCAGGGGACAGGGAACAGCCTACGAGCAGTACTTC | CASRGQGTAYEQYF
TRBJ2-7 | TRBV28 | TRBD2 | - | TGTGCCAGCAGTTTATGGGCTAGCGGGAGAAGAGGAGGGTACGAGCAGTACTTC | CASSLWASGRRGGYEQYF
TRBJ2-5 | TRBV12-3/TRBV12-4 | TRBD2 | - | TGTGCCAGCAGTTTATTAGCGGGAGGGTCGACCCAGTACTTC | CASSLLAGGSTQYF
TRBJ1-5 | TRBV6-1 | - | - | TGTGCCAGCAGTTCCCGGACGGTTAGCAATCAGCCCCAGCATTTT | CASSSRTVSNQPQHF
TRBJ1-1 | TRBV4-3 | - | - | TGCGCCAGCAGCCAACCCTCCGAGAACACTGAAGCTTTCTTT | CASSQPSENTEAFF
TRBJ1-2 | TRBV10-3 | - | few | TGTGCCATCAGTGACACAGGCATCTATGGCTACACCTTC | CAISDTGIYGYTF
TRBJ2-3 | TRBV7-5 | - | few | - | CISVPEAWFSALRLLDTQYF
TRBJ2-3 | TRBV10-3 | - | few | TGTGCCATCAGTGGCAAAGGGTTTACAGATACGCAGTATTTT | CAISGKGFTDTQYF
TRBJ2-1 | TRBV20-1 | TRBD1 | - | TGCAGTGCTGTAGCCCTTACAGGGGGCAGTGAGCAGTTCTTC | CSAVALTGGSEQFF
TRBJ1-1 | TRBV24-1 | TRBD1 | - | TGTGCCACCAGTGACCCCCGGCAACAGGGGGGGTCCGTGGACACTGAAGCTTTCTTT | CATSDPRQQGGSVDTEAFF
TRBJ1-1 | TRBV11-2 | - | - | TGTGCCAGCAGTCCGCGAGTCGTGGGGGAGAACACTGAAGCTTTCTTT | CASSPRVVGENTEAFF
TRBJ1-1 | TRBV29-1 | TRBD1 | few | TGCAGCCCCTCTCCCGGGGACAGGGCAGGGTCTGAAGCTTTCTTT | CSPSPGDRAGSEAFF
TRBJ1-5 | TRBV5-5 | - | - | TGTGCCAGCAGCTTGGCATTCGCAGGGGAGGAGCAGCCCCAGCATTTT | CASSLAFAGEEQPQHF
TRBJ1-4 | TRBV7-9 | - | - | TGTGCCAGCAGCTCCAGGGGTGATGGTGAAAAACTGTTTTTT | CASSSRGDGEKLFF